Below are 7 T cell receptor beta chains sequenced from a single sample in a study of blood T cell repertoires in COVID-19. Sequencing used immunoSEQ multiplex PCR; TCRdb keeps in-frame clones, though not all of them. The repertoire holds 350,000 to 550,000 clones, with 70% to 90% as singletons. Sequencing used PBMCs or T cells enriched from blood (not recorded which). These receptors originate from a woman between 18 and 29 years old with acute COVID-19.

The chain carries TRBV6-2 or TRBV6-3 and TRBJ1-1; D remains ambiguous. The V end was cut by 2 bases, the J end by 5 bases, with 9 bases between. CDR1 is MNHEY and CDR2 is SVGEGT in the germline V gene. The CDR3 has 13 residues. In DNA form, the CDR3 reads TGTGCCAGCAGTTACGTCAGGTTTACTGAAGCTTTCTTT. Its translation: CASSYVRFTEAFF.

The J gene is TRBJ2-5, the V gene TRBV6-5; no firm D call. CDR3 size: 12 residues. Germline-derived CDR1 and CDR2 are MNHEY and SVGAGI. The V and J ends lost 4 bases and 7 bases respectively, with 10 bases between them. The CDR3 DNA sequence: TGTGCCAGCAGTTTTGCCTACGGGACCCAGTACTTC. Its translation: CASSFAYGTQYF.

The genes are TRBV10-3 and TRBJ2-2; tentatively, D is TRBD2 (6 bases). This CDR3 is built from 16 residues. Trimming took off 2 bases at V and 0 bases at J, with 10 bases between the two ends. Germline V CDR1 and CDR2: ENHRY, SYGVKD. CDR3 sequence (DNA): TGTGCCATCAGTGAGACCGGGACTTCGAACACCGGGGAGCTGTTTTTT. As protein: CAISETGTSNTGELFF.

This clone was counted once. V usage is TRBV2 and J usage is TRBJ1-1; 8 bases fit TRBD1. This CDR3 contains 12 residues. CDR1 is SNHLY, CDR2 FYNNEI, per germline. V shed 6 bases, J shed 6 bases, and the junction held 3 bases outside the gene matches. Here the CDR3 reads CASRDRVPEAFF. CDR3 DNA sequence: TGTGCCAGCAGGGACAGGGTACCTGAAGCTTTCTTT.

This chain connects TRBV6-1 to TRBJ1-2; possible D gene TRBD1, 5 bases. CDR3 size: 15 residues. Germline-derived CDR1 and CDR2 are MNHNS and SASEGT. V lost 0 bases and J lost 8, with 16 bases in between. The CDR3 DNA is TGTGCCAGCAGTGAAGCGCTTCAGGGCTCAGGAGGCTACACCTTC. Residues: CASSEALQGSGGYTF.

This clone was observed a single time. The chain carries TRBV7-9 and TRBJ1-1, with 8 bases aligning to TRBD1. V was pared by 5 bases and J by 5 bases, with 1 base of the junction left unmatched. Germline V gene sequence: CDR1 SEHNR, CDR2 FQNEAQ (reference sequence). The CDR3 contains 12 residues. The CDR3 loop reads CASSGDRTEAFF. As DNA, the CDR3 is TGTGCCAGCAGCGGGGACAGGACTGAAGCTTTCTTT.

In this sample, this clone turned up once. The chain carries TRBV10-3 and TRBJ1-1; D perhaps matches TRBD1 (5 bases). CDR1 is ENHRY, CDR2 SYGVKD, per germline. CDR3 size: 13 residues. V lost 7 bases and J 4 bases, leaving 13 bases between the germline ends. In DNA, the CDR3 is TGTGCCATCACCCGACAGCGGGGCACTGAAGCTTTCTTT. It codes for CAITRQRGTEAFF.